The 7 T cell receptor beta chains reported below all come from one sample, sequenced in a study of Tregs in tolerant kidney transplant recipients. Repertoires were generated with immunoSEQ multiplex PCR, while TCRdb's copy carries only in-frame clones and drops some. The sample lists about 94,000 clones, approximately 94% occurring once. The specimen comprised CD4+ T cells from blood, sampled before the transplant. These receptors all come from a human donor who received a combined kidney and bone marrow transplant.

The chain links TRBV7-2 to TRBJ1-2; TRBD1 matches at 7 bases. CDR3 length equals 15 residues. Trimming took 5 bases from V and 5 from J; bases not matched to a gene: 11. Germline CDR1 SGHTA, CDR2 FQGNSA. This CDR3 is CASSAQGVSSYGYTF. In nucleotides, the CDR3 is TGTGCCAGCAGCGCCCAGGGGGTGTCATCATATGGCTACACCTTC.

V gene TRBV6-1 combines with J gene TRBJ1-4; 9 bases align to TRBD1. V gave up 3 bases and J gave up 8 bases; unmatched junction bases: 4. Per germline, CDR1 MNHNS and CDR2 SASEGT. The CDR3 runs 14 residues. CDR3 sequence: CASSEGTGYEKLFF. The DNA of the CDR3 is TGTGCCAGCAGTGAGGGGACAGGGTACGAAAAACTGTTTTTT.

This chain uses TRBV5-1 with TRBJ2-2, with D unresolved. The CDR3 runs to 12 residues. Trimming cost V 7 bases and J 5 bases, with 9 bases left between them. Germline CDR1 SGHRS, CDR2 YFSETQ. The CDR3 loop reads CASSQRTGELFF. CDR3 DNA sequence: TGCGCCAGCTCGCAGCGAACCGGGGAGCTGTTTTTT.

The rearrangement uses TRBV18 and TRBJ1-4; 7 bases map to TRBD1. The germline V gene encodes CDR1 KGHSH and CDR2 LQKENI. CDR3 length: 15 residues. With V trimmed by 2 bases and J by 3 bases, 3 bases remained unmatched. In nucleotides, the CDR3 is TGTGCCAGCTCACCATACAGGGGACCTAATGAAAAACTGTTTTTT. Protein product: CASSPYRGPNEKLFF.

The CDR3 DNA follows: TGTGCCAGCAGCTCCGGACAGGGTTCGTCTGGAAACACCATATATTTT. It specifies CASSSGQGSSGNTIYF. The gene calls are TRBV5-5 and TRBJ1-3; the match to TRBD1 covers 8 bases. The length of the CDR3 is 16 residues. Per germline, CDR1 SGHKS and CDR2 YYEKEE (reference sequence). With 3 bases clipped from V and 1 base from J, the junction kept 6 bases outside the gene matches.

V gene TRBV11-3 combines with J gene TRBJ1-2; the match to TRBD1 covers 9 bases. The germline V gene encodes CDR1 SGHNT and CDR2 YENEEA. V lost 4 bases, J lost 2 bases, and 5 bases stayed unmatched. This CDR3 is built from 15 residues. This CDR3 reads CASSYSGTGNYGYTF. CDR3 coding DNA: TGTGCCAGCAGCTATTCCGGGACAGGGAACTATGGCTACACCTTC.

The chain couples TRBV5-1 to TRBJ2-5, with D possibly being TRBD2 (7 bases). Trimming removed 0 bases from V and 11 bases from J, with 26 bases in between. Germline CDR1 reads SGHRS; CDR2 reads YFSETQ. The CDR3 spans 17 residues. CDR3 in DNA: TGCGCCAGCAGCTTGGTGGCCGGGGGCCTCAATGCGGGGGAGCAGTACTTC. It yields the protein CASSLVAGGLNAGEQYF.